This T cell receptor (beta chain) was recovered during a study of T cell responses to AZD1222 COVID-19 vaccine. The overall study: Some second doses came at about 4 weeks and others at about 12 weeks; these were pooled.

Germline loops: CDR1 SGHNT, CDR2 YYREEE (reference sequence). Between the trimmed V and J ends, which lost 1 base and 1 base, there was a span of 8 bases. The CDR3 has 14 amino acids. Repertoires were generated with immunoSEQ multiplex PCR, while TCRdb's copy carries only in-frame clones and drops some. This sample has 150,000 or so clones, with roughly 85% found just once. Findings and caveats of the study: Spike-specific TCR breadth and depth rose after two AZD1222 doses. Donors were chiefly white British, with a greater number of females, and clonal diversity was perhaps underestimated. Repertoire sampling was restricted to post-peak T cell response timepoints.

About this clone: The antigen is not known.

The sequence came from an adult in good health. The sequencing here drew on peripheral blood, taken on day 0 of AZD1222 vaccination. V and J are TRBV5-4 and TRBJ1-2; no reliable D call. DNA of the CDR3: TGTGCCAGCAGCTTGTTTACGCATAACTATGGCTACACCTTC. As protein: CASSLFTHNYGYTF.